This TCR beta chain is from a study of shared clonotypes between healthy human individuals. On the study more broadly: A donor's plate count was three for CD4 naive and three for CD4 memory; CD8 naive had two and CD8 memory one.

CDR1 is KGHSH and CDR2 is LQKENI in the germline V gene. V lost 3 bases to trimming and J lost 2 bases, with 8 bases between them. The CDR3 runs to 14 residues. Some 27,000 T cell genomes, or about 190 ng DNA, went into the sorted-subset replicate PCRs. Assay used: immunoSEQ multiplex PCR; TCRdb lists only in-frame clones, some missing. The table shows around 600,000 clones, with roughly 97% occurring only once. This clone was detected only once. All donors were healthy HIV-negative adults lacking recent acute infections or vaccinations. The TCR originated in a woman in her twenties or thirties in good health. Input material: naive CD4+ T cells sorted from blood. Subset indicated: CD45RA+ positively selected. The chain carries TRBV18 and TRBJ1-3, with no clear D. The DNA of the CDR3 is TGTGCCAGCTCACCTGTGCAGGCTGGAAACACCATATATTTT. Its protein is CASSPVQAGNTIYF.